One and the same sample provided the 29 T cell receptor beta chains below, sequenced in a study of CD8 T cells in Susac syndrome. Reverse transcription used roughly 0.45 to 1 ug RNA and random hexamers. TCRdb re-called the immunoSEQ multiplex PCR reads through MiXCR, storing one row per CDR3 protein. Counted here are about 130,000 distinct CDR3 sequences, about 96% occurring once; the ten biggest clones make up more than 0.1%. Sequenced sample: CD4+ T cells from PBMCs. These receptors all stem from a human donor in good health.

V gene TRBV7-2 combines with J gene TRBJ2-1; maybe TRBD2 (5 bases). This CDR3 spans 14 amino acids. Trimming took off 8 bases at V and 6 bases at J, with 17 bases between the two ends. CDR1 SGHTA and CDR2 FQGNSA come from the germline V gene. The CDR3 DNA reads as TGTGCCAGCTGCCCTGGAGGTTTCCGCAATGAGCAGTTCTTC. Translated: CASCPGGFRNEQFF.

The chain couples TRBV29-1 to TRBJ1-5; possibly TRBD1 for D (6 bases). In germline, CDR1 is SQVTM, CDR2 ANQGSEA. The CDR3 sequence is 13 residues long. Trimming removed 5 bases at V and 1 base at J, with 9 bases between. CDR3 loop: CSVSGQSNQPQHF. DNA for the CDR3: TGCAGCGTTTCAGGACAGAGCAATCAGCCCCAGCATTTT.

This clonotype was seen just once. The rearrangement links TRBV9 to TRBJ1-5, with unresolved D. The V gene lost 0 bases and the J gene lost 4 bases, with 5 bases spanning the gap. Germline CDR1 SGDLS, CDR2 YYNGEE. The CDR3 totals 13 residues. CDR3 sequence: CASSVDPNQPQHF. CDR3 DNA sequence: TGTGCCAGCAGCGTAGACCCTAATCAGCCCCAGCATTTT.

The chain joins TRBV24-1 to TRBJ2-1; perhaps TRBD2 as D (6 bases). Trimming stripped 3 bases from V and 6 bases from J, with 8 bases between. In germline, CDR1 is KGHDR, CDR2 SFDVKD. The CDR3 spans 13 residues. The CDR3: CATSDQRANEQFF. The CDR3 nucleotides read TGTGCCACCAGTGATCAGCGGGCCAATGAGCAGTTCTTC.

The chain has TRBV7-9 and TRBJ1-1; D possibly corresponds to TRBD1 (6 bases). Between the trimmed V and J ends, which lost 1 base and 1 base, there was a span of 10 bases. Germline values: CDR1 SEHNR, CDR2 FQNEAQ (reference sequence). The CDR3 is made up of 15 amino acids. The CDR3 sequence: CASSLERGQNTEAFF. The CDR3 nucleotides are TGTGCCAGCAGCTTAGAACGGGGGCAGAACACTGAAGCTTTCTTT.

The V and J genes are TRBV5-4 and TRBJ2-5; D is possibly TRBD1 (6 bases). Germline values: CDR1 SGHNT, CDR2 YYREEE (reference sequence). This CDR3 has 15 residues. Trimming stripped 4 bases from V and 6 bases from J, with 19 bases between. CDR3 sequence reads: CASSLPGTQGKTQYF. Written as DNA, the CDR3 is TGTGCCAGCAGCCTACCCGGGACCCAGGGGAAGACCCAGTACTTC.

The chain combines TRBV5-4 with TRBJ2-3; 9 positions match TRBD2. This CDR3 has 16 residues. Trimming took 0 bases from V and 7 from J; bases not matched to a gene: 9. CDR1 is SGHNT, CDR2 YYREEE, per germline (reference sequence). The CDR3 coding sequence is TGTGCCAGCAGCTTGGCCGGCGGGAGGGCCACTCATACGCAGTATTTT. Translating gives CASSLAGGRATHTQYF.

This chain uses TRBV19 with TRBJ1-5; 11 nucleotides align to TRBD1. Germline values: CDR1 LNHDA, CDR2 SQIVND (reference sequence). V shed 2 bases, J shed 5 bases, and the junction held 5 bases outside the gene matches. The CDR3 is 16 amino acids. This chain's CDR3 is CASSISLDRGHQPQHF. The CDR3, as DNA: TGTGCCAGTAGTATATCCCTGGACAGGGGGCATCAGCCCCAGCATTTT.

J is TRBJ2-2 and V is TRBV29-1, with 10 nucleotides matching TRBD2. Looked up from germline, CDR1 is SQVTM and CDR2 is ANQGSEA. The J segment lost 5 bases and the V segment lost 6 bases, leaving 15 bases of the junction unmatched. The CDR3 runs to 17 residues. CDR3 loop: CSVRESSGSSLTGELFF. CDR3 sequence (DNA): TGCAGCGTCCGAGAGTCTAGCGGGAGTTCTTTGACCGGGGAGCTGTTTTTT.

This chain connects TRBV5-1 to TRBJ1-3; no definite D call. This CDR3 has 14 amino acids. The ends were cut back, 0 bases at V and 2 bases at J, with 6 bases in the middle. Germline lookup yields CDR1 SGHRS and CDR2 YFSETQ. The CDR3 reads CASSLDGAGNTIYF. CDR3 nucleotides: TGCGCCAGCAGCTTGGATGGGGCTGGAAACACCATATATTTT.

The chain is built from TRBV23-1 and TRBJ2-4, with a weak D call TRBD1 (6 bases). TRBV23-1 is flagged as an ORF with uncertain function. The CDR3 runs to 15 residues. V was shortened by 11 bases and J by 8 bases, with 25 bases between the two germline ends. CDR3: CASTICGGGGYIQYF. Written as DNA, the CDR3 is TGCGCCTCCACCATCTGTGGGGGCGGAGGTTACATTCAGTACTTC.

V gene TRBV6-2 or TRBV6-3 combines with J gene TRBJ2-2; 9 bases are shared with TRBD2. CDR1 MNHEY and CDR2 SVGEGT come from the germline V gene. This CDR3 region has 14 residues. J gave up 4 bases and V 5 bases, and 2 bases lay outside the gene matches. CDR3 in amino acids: CASSRSGSTGELFF. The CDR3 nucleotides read TGTGCCAGCAGTCGTAGCGGGAGCACCGGGGAGCTGTTTTTT.

This CDR3 is CATSQTELSNQPQHF. The CDR3 nucleotides read TGTGCCACCAGCCAGACGGAACTTAGCAATCAGCCCCAGCATTTT. J is TRBJ1-5 and V is TRBV15, with D hard to call. The CDR3 sequence is 15 residues long. V shed 5 bases and J shed 0 bases, with 11 bases lying between them. Germline V gives CDR1 LNHNV, CDR2 YYDKDF (reference sequence).

CDR3 in DNA: TGTGCCAGCAGGAGCGGGGGAAGGAACACTGAAGCTTTCTTT. Its translation: CASRSGGRNTEAFF. This chain uses TRBV7-9 with TRBJ1-1; D is perhaps TRBD1 (5 bases). V was cut by 6 bases and J by 1 base, with 12 bases left in between. The CDR3 contains 14 residues. Germline V gene lookup returns CDR1 SEHNR and CDR2 FQNEAQ (reference sequence). Full variable domain (remainder filled in from reference TRBV7-9 and TRBJ1-1): DTGVSQNPRHKITKRGQNVTFRCDPISEHNRLYWYRQTLGQGPEFLTYFQNEAQLEKSRLLSDRFSAERPKGSFSTLEIQRTEQGDSAMYLCASRSGGRNTEAFFGQGTRLTVV.

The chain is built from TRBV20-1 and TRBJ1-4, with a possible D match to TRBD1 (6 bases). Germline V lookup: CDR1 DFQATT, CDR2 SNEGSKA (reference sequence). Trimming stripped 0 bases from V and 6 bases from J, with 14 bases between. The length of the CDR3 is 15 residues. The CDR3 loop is CSARDLGQGYEKLFF. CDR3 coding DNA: TGCAGTGCTAGAGATCTGGGGCAGGGGTATGAAAAACTGTTTTTT.

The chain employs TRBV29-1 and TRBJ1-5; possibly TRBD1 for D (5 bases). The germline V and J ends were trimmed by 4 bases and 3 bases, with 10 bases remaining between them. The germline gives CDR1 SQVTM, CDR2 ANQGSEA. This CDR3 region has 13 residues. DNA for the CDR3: TGCAGCGTTGCATGGGGGAACAATCAGCCCCAGCATTTT. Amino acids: CSVAWGNNQPQHF.

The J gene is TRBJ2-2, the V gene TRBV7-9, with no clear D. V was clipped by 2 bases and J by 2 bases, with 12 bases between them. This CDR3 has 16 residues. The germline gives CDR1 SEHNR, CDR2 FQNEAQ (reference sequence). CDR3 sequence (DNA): TGTGCCAGCAGCTTACGGGCCAACATTAACACCGGGGAGCTGTTTTTT. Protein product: CASSLRANINTGELFF.

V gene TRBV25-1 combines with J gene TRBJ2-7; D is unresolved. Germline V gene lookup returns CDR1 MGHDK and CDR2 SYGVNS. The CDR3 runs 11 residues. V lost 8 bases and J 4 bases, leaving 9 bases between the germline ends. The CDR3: CASGSPYEQYF. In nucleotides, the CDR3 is TGTGCCAGCGGCTCACCGTACGAGCAGTACTTC.

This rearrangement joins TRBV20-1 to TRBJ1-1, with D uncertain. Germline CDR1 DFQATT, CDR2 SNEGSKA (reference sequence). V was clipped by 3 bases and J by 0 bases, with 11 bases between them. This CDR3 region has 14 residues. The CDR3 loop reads CSARPGGMNTEAFF. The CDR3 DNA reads TGCAGTGCTAGGCCAGGTGGTATGAACACTGAAGCTTTCTTT.

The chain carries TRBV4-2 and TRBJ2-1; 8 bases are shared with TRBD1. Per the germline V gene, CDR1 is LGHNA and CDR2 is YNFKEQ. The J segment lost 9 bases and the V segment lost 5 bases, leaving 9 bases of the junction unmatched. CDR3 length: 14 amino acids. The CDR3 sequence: CASSTRTGFTEQFF. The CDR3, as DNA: TGTGCCAGCAGCACTCGGACAGGGTTCACTGAGCAGTTCTTC.

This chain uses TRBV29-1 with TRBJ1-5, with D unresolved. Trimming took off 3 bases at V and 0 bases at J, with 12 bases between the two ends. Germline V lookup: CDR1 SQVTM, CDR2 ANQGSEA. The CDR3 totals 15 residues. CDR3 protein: CSVDVSGDSNQPQHF. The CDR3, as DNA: TGCAGCGTTGATGTGTCCGGGGATAGCAATCAGCCCCAGCATTTT. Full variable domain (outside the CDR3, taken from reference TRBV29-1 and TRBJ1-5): SAVISQKPSRDICQRGTSLTIQCQVDSQVTMMFWYRQQPGQSLTLIATANQGSEATYESGFVIDKFPISRPNLTFSTLTVSNMSPEDSSIYLCSVDVSGDSNQPQHFGDGTRLSIL.

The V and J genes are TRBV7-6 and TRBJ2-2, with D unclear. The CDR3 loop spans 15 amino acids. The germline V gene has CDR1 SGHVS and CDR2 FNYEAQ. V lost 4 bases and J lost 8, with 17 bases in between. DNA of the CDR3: TGTGCCAGCAGCTCCGAAGCCGGGCTAGGTGGGGAGCTGTTTTTT. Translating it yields CASSSEAGLGGELFF.

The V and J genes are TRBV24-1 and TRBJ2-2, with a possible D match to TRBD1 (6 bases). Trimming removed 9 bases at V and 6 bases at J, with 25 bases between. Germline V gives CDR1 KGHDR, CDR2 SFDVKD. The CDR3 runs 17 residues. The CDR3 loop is CATSRRDQGFGAGELFF. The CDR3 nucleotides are TGTGCCACCTCACGCAGGGACCAGGGGTTTGGAGCCGGGGAGCTGTTTTTT.

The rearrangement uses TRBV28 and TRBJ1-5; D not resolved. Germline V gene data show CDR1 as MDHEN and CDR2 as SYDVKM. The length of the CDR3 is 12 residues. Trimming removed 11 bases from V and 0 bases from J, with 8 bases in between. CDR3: CAGQYSNQPQHF. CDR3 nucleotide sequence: TGTGCCGGCCAGTATAGCAATCAGCCCCAGCATTTT.

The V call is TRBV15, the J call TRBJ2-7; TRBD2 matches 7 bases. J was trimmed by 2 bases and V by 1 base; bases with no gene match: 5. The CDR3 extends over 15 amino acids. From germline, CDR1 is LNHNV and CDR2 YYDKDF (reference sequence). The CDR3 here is CATSRGGGSAYEQYF. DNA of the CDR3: TGTGCCACCAGCAGAGGGGGGGGGTCCGCCTACGAGCAGTACTTC.

In DNA form, the CDR3 reads TGTGCCAGCAGTCTAGGGCAGGAGGCTCGCGAGCAGTACTTC. Amino acids: CASSLGQEAREQYF. The chain is built from TRBV28 and TRBJ2-7, with D tentatively TRBD2 (5 bases). V lost 5 bases, J lost 6 bases, and 17 bases lay in between. The CDR3 sequence is 14 residues long. Germline CDR1 and CDR2: MDHEN and SYDVKM.

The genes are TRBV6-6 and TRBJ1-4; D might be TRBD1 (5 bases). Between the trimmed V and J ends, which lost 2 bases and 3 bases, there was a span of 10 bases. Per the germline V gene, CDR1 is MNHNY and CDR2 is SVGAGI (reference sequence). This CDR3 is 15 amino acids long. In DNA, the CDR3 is TGTGCCAGCAGTTACGATGGGGCGGCTAATGAAAAACTGTTTTTT. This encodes CASSYDGAANEKLFF.

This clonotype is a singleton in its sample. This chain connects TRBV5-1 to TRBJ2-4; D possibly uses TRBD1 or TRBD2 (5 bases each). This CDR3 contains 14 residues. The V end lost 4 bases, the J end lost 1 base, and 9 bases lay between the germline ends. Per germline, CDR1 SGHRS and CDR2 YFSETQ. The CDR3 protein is CASSVGEAKNIQYF. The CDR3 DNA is TGCGCCAGCAGCGTAGGGGAGGCCAAAAACATTCAGTACTTC.

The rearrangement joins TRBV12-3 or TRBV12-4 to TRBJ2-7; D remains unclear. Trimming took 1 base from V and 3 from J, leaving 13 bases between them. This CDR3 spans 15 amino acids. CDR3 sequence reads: CASSLGRQLLYEQYF. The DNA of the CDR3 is TGTGCCAGCAGTTTAGGCCGGCAGCTACTCTACGAGCAGTACTTC.